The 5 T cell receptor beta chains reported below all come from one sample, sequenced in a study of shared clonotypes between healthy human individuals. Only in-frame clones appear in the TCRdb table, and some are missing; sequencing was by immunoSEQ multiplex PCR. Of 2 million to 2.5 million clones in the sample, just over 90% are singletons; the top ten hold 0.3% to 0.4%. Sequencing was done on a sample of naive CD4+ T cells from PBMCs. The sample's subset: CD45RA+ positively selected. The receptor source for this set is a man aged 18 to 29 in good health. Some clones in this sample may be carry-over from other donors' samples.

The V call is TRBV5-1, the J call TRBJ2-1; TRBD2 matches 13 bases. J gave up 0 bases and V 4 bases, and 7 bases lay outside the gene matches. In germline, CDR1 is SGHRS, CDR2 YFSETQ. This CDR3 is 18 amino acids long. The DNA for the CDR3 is TGCGCCAGCAGCCAGGGACTAGCGGGAAGACTCTCCTACAATGAGCAGTTCTTC. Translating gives CASSQGLAGRLSYNEQFF.

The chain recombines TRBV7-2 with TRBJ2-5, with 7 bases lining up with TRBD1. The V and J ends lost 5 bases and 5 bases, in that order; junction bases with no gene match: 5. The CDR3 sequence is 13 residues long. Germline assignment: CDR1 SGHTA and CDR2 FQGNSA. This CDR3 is CASSGRQGETQYF. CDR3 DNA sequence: TGTGCCAGCAGCGGGCGACAGGGCGAGACCCAGTACTTC.

CDR3 loop: CAWSPGFNQPQHF. In DNA form, the CDR3 reads TGTGCCTGGAGTCCGGGCTTCAATCAGCCCCAGCATTTT. The chain couples TRBV30 to TRBJ1-5; D ambiguous. This CDR3 comprises 13 residues. V lost 2 bases, J lost 3 bases, and 8 bases lay in between. Germline V lookup: CDR1 GTSNPN, CDR2 SVGIG (reference sequence). Complete variable domain (other parts from reference TRBV30 and TRBJ1-5): SQTIHQWPATLVQPVGSPLSLECTVEGTSNPNLYWYRQAAGRGLQLLFYSVGIGQISSEVPQNLSASRPQDRQFILSSKKLLLSDSGFYLCAWSPGFNQPQHFGDGTRLSIL.

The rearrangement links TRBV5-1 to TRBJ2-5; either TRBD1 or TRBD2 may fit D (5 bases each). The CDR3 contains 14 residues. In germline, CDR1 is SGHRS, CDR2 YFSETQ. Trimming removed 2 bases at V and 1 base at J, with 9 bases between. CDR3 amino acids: CASSLGTFQETQYF. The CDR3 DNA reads TGCGCCAGCAGCTTAGGGACCTTCCAAGAGACCCAGTACTTC.

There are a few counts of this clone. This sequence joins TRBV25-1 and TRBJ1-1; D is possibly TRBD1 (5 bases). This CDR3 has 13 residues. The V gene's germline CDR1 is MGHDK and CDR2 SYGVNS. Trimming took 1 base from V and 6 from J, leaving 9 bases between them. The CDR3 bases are TGTGCCAGCAGTGAATGGGGGAGTCCTGAAGCTTTCTTT. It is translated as CASSEWGSPEAFF.